A selection of T cell receptor beta chains follows, all from one sample in a study of vaccination and CD4 T cells after COVID-19. These receptors lack a known antigen. TCRdb reprocessed the PCR reads via MiXCR and lists one record per CDR3 protein. The table shows tens of thousands of distinct CDR3 sequences, with approximately 28% occurring only once. The specimen comprised CD4+ T cells from blood, cultured in vitro, sampled about 7 months after SARS-CoV-2 vaccination. Source of these receptors: a human donor who had recovered from COVID-19. The CDR3 runs from the conserved cysteine through the conserved F or W. The D gene is left open where the match is weak. Rows may omit the clone size; those that give it use once, few, many or a size class.

D	size	V	J	DNA	CDR3
.	.	TRBV6-2/TRBV6-3	TRBJ2-6	TGTGCCAGCAGTTACTCTGGGGCCAACGTCCTGACTTTC	CASSYSGANVLTF
TRBD2	.	TRBV19	TRBJ2-1	TGTGCCAGTACCCCTCGTGGGACTAGCGGGATATATGAGCAGTTCTTC	CASTPRGTSGIYEQFF
TRBD2	.	TRBV10-3	TRBJ2-3	TGTGCCATCAGTGAGTCAACTAGCGGGAGTCAAGGCACAGATACGCAGTATTTT	CAISESTSGSQGTDTQYF
.	.	TRBV21-1	TRBJ2-7	TGTGCCACCTATCTCCTCGGATACGAGCAGTACTTC	CATYLLGYEQYF
.	.	TRBV6-1	TRBJ2-1	TGTGCCAGCTGTAAAAACCGCGATGAGCAGTTCTTC	CASCKNRDEQFF
.	.	TRBV5-1	TRBJ2-3	TGCGCCAGCAGCTTGGTTGGGGGGGCAGTCACAGATACGCAGTATTTT	CASSLVGGAVTDTQYF
TRBD2	.	TRBV20-1	TRBJ2-3	TGCAGTGCTAGATTGGCGGGAGTGGGGACAGATACGCAGTATTTT	CSARLAGVGTDTQYF
.	.	TRBV6-1	TRBJ2-7	TGTGCCAGACAGGGATCCCCCTACGAGCAGTACTTC	CARQGSPYEQYF
TRBD1	few	TRBV19	TRBJ2-1	TGTGCCAGTAGTAGAGGGACAGTTCACTACAATGAGCAGTTCTTC	CASSRGTVHYNEQFF
.	.	TRBV6-1	TRBJ2-6	TGTGCCAGCAGTCGAGGGTTCTCTGGGGCCAACGTCCTGACTTTC	CASSRGFSGANVLTF
.	once	TRBV4-3	TRBJ1-1	TGCGCCAGCAGCCAAGGCTTAGGGGAAGAAACTGAAGCTTTCTTT	CASSQGLGEETEAFF
TRBD2	few	TRBV19	TRBJ2-7	TGTGCCAGTAGTACCTGGACTAGCGGCTCCTACGAGCAGTACTTC	CASSTWTSGSYEQYF
.	.	TRBV2	TRBJ2-7	TGTGCCAGCAGGTCTATAGCGTCCCAGTACTTC	CASRSIASQYF
TRBD2	.	TRBV5-4	TRBJ2-7	TGTGCCAGCAGCTTTGCGCGGGGGGTTAGCGAGCAGTACTTC	CASSFARGVSEQYF
.	.	TRBV6-5	TRBJ2-5	TGTGCCAGCAGTTATTCGGAGACCCAGTACTTC	CASSYSETQYF